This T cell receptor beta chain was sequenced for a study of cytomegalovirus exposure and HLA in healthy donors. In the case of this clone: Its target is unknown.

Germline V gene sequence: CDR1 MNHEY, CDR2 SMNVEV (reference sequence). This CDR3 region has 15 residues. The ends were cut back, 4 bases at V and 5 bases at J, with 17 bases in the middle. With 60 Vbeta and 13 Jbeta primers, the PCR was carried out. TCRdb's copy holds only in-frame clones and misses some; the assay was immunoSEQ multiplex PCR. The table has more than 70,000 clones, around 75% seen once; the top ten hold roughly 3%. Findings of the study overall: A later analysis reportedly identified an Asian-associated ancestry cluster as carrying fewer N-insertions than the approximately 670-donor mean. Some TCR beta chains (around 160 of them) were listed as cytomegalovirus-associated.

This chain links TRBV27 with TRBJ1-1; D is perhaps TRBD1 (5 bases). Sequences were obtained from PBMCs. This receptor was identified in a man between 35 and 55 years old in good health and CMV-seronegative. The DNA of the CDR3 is TGTGCCAGCAGTTCAATAGACGGGGGAGGGACTGAAGCTTTCTTT. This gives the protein CASSSIDGGGTEAFF.